This T cell receptor (beta chain) was identified during a study of T cell repertoires in cytomegalovirus infection. This clonotype was seen a few times. The antigen remains unidentified. Germline lookup yields CDR1 MNHEY and CDR2 SMNVEV (reference sequence). Losses at the gene ends were 4 bases for V and 2 bases for J; bases not matched to a gene: 4. The CDR3 length is 15 residues. From the reads, TCRdb called clonotypes with MiXCR, one entry per CDR3 protein. The sample gives some 800,000 distinct CDR3 sequences, under 35% of which show up once; about 12% is in the top ten. V gene TRBV27 combines with J gene TRBJ2-5, with 10 bases identical to TRBD2. Sequencing was performed on cultured CD8+ T cells from PBMCs, taken from culture after CMV antigen stimulation. This TCR was sampled from a human donor in good health (CMV status not recorded). Some clones in this sample may be carry-over from other donors' samples. The CDR3 bases are TGTGCCAGCAGTTCGAAGCGGGGGGGACAAGAGACCCAGTACTTC. Its protein product is CASSSKRGGQETQYF.